The rows below give T cell receptor beta chains drawn from one sample of a study of blood T cell repertoires in COVID-19. TCRdb's copy holds only in-frame clones and misses some; the assay was immunoSEQ multiplex PCR. Among some 150,000 clones listed, roughly 86% were seen once. The sequenced material came from peripheral blood. The receptors were gathered from an older woman with acute or convalescent COVID-19. CDR3s include the opening cysteine and the closing phenylalanine or tryptophan. A D gene is named only where the DNA matches it firmly. Only some rows state a clone size, as once, few, many or a class for expanded clones.

d_call j_call v_call clone_size cdr3_aa cdr3_nt
TRBD2 TRBJ2-4 TRBV6-4 - CASSERTSGGPEDF TGTGCCAGCAGTGAACGGACTAGCGGGGGGCCTGAGGACTTC
- TRBJ2-4 TRBV12-3/TRBV12-4 - CASSLPGRDIQYF TGTGCCAGCAGTTTGCCGGGTAGAGACATTCAGTACTTC
- TRBJ2-7 TRBV18 - CASSPHKGQGYEQYF TGTGCCAGCTCACCACACAAGGGGCAAGGCTACGAGCAGTACTTC
- TRBJ2-1 TRBV20-1 - CSARTGLGQFF TGCAGTGCTAGAACGGGTCTTGGGCAGTTCTTC
- TRBJ2-2 TRBV6-6 - CASRPGSPPGELFF TGTGCCAGCAGGCCCGGGTCCCCGCCCGGGGAGCTGTTTTTT
TRBD2 TRBJ2-1 TRBV14 - CASSQDWGGGYFYNEQFF TGTGCCAGCAGCCAAGATTGGGGCGGGGGGTATTTCTACAATGAGCAGTTCTTC
TRBD1 TRBJ2-3 TRBV6-5 - CASNGQGDRTDTQYF TGTGCCAGCAATGGACAGGGGGACCGCACAGATACGCAGTATTTT
- TRBJ2-7 TRBV7-2 - CASSRGYEQYF TGTGCCAGCAGTCGGGGTTACGAGCAGTACTTC
TRBD2 TRBJ2-5 TRBV11-2 - CASVGLAAQETQYF TGTGCCAGCGTAGGACTAGCGGCACAAGAGACCCAGTACTTC
- TRBJ2-7 TRBV4-1 - CASSQDRLRGTVPSQSSYEQYF TGCGCCAGCAGCCAAGATAGACTTCGCGGGACAGTCCCCTCCCAAAGCTCCTACGAGCAGTACTTC
- TRBJ1-3 TRBV9 - CASSPRGDGAGNTIYF TGTGCCAGCAGCCCCCGGGGGGACGGGGCTGGAAACACCATATATTTT
- TRBJ1-1 TRBV6-2/TRBV6-3 - CASSSWGTMNTEAFF TGTGCCAGCAGTAGTTGGGGGACAATGAACACTGAAGCTTTCTTT
- TRBJ2-7 TRBV28 - CASYSVLGEQYF TGTGCCAGCTACAGTGTCCTGGGCGAGCAGTACTTC
TRBD1 TRBJ1-1 TRBV29-1 many CSVGTGGDYTEAFF TGCAGCGTGGGGACAGGGGGCGACTACACTGAAGCTTTCTTT
- TRBJ1-6 TRBV18 - CASSPPLGEASPLHF TGTGCCAGCTCACCACCCTTAGGGGAGGCATCACCCCTCCACTTT
TRBD2 TRBJ2-3 TRBV2 - CASLLAGGRLDTQYF TGTGCCAGCCTGCTAGCGGGGGGCCGATTAGATACGCAGTATTTT
TRBD1 TRBJ1-5 TRBV27 once CASSLIGGPRDSSMHNQPQHF TGTGCCAGCAGTTTAATTGGGGGCCCCCGGGACAGCTCCATGCATAATCAGCCCCAGCATTTT
- TRBJ1-4 TRBV18 - CASSPRLEKLFF TGTGCCAGCTCACCACGACTTGAAAAACTGTTTTTT
TRBD1 TRBJ1-5 TRBV5-6 - CASSFSTGRNQPQHF TGTGCCAGCAGCTTTTCGACAGGGAGAAATCAGCCCCAGCATTTT
TRBD2 TRBJ2-1 TRBV5-1 - CASSLTAGGRKFF TGCGCCAGCAGCTTGACGGCGGGGGGCCGTAAGTTCTTC
TRBD2 TRBJ2-1 TRBV4-2 - CASSALAGGYEQFF TGTGCCAGCAGTGCACTAGCGGGGGGGTATGAGCAGTTCTTC
TRBD1 TRBJ1-3 TRBV14 once CASSFRQGSGNTIYF TGTGCCAGCAGCTTCCGACAGGGAAGCGGAAACACCATATATTTT
- TRBJ2-2 TRBV5-1 once CASSALSGAGELFF TGCGCCAGCAGCGCTTTGTCGGGGGCCGGGGAGCTGTTTTTT
- TRBJ1-4 TRBV12-3/TRBV12-4 - CASSFRDWEKLFF TGTGCCAGCAGTTTTCGGGATTGGGAAAAACTGTTTTTT
- TRBJ1-1 TRBV2 - CANGGAIPPRGTEAFF TGTGCCAACGGAGGGGCTATTCCTCCTAGGGGCACTGAAGCTTTCTTT
TRBD1 TRBJ2-7 TRBV7-6 - CASSPRDSSYEQYF TGTGCCAGCAGCCCAAGGGACAGCTCCTACGAGCAGTACTTC
- TRBJ1-2 TRBV5-1 - CASSLGRDYGYTF TGCGCCAGCAGCTTGGGGCGGGATTATGGCTACACCTTC
- TRBJ2-1 TRBV27 once CASSPPPAISSYNEQFF TGTGCCAGCAGTCCCCCGCCTGCGATTAGCTCCTACAATGAGCAGTTCTTC
TRBD1 TRBJ2-1 TRBV18 - CASSYGQGSSYNEQFF TGTGCCAGCTCGTACGGACAGGGAAGCTCCTACAATGAGCAGTTCTTC
TRBD2 TRBJ2-3 TRBV4-2 once CASSHGPGTSNKGTQYF TGTGCCAGCAGCCATGGACCCGGGACTAGCAATAAGGGTACGCAGTATTTT
TRBD1 TRBJ1-5 TRBV28 - CASRTPTGERSNQPQHF TGTGCCAGCAGAACGCCGACAGGGGAACGGAGCAATCAGCCCCAGCATTTT
- TRBJ1-2 TRBV7-9 few CASSPLKGQKNYGYTF TGTGCCAGCAGCCCACTAAAAGGACAGAAGAACTATGGCTACACCTTC
- TRBJ1-1 TRBV5-1 few CASRPNRFNTEAFF TGCGCCAGCAGGCCTAACAGGTTTAACACTGAAGCTTTCTTT
TRBD1 TRBJ2-7 TRBV11-3 - CASSLVRGRGEQYF TGTGCCAGCAGCTTAGTCAGGGGGAGAGGAGAGCAGTACTTC
- TRBJ1-1 TRBV14 once CASSQYSFNTEAFF TGTGCCAGCAGCCAATACAGCTTTAACACTGAAGCTTTCTTT
TRBD2 TRBJ2-1 TRBV28 - CASEPGTSPISEQFF TGTGCCAGCGAACCCGGGACTAGTCCCATCAGTGAGCAGTTCTTC
- TRBJ1-3 TRBV11-3 - CASSLVSRSGNTIYF TGTGCCAGCAGCTTAGTCTCCAGGTCTGGAAACACCATATATTTT
- TRBJ2-1 TRBV2 - CASSPAGGYNEQFF TGTGCCAGCAGTCCAGCCGGGGGATACAATGAGCAGTTCTTC
TRBD1 TRBJ1-5 TRBV28 - CASSSTTGVGNQPQHF TGTGCCAGCAGCAGTACGACAGGGGTGGGCAATCAGCCCCAGCATTTT